This entry is about one TCR beta chain. These data come from a study of blood T cell repertoires in COVID-19. Germline V lookup: CDR1 SGDLS, CDR2 YYNGEE. The CDR3 has 18 residues. V lost 4 bases, J lost 2 bases, and 13 bases stayed unmatched. Clones were read by immunoSEQ multiplex PCR, and TCRdb kept only the in-frame ones, dropping some. The sample shows about 310,000 clones, about nine tenths of them seen only once. The rearrangement links TRBV9 to TRBJ2-2, with 8 bases fitting TRBD1. The specimen was PBMCs or T cells enriched from blood (not recorded which). The clonotype originates from a woman in her thirties who had recovered from COVID-19. The CDR3, as DNA: TGTGCCAGCAGCCCGCGGACAGGGATCGCCTCTAACACCGGGGAGCTGTTTTTT. Translation: CASSPRTGIASNTGELFF.